This is a list of T cell receptor beta chains from one sample in a study of T cells after yellow fever vaccination. Each CDR3 protein is one row after TCRdb ran MiXCR on the 5' RACE reads. This table has approximately 74,000 distinct CDR3 sequences, approximately 5.9% appearing once. The sequencing here drew on CD4+ T cells sorted from PBMCs, taken more than 14 days after the first yellow fever vaccination. The receptor source for this set is a man between 18 and 35 years old who received the YFV17D yellow fever vaccine. Each CDR3 is given with its conserved first and last residue. The D gene is left open where the match is weak. Size is stated for part of the rows, as once, few or many counts, or as a class when the clone is expanded.

.	many	13	TRBV29-1	TRBJ1-1	TGCAGCGTTGAATGGGGAAGTGGCACTGAAGCTTTCTTT	CSVEWGSGTEAFF
TRBD1	many	14	TRBV20-1	TRBJ1-5	TGCAGTGCTACGGCTACAGGGGATTTGCGGGCCCAGCATTTT	CSATATGDLRAQHF
TRBD1	few	14	TRBV7-2	TRBJ2-7	TGTGCCAGCAGCCCGGACAGGGGTATCTACGAGCAGTACTTC	CASSPDRGIYEQYF
.	.	13	TRBV20-1	TRBJ2-5	TGCAGAGCTAGATTTCCATCTCGGGAGACCCAGTACTTC	CRARFPSRETQYF
.	many	13	TRBV18	TRBJ2-5	TGTGCCAGCTCACCGGGGGACCAAGAGACCCAGTACTTC	CASSPGDQETQYF
.	many	14	TRBV27	TRBJ2-1	TGTGCCAGCAGTGACGCGGGGGCTTTGCATGAGCAGTTCTTC	CASSDAGALHEQFF
.	many	15	TRBV4-3	TRBJ2-2	TGCGCCAGCAGCCAAGGGGACGGGAAAACCGGGGAGCTGTTTTTT	CASSQGDGKTGELFF
TRBD2	many	15	TRBV2	TRBJ2-3	TGTGCCAGCAGTGACCTAGCGGGGTGGACAGATACGCAGTATTTT	CASSDLAGWTDTQYF
TRBD2	many	17	TRBV5-4	TRBJ2-5	TGTGCCAGCAGCTTGGGTGGGACTAGCGGGGGGATGGAGACCCAGTACTTC	CASSLGGTSGGMETQYF
.	many	13	TRBV6-1	TRBJ1-1	TGTGCCAGCATGACAGAAACGAACACTGAAGCTTTCTTT	CASMTETNTEAFF
.	many	15	TRBV7-2	TRBJ2-7	TGTGCCAGCAGCTTGAGCGGCATCATGGCTTACGAGCAGTACTTC	CASSLSGIMAYEQYF
TRBD1	many	15	TRBV6-1	TRBJ1-1	TGTGCCAGCAGTGAACTCGGGACAGTAAACACTGAAGCTTTCTTT	CASSELGTVNTEAFF
.	many	15	TRBV5-1	TRBJ1-6	TGCGCCAGCAGCCTATTAGGGGAAGGGAATTCACCCCTCCACTTT	CASSLLGEGNSPLHF
.	many	14	TRBV5-1	TRBJ2-3	TGCGCCAGCAGTTCAGAGAGAAGCACAGATACGCAGTATTTT	CASSSERSTDTQYF